The 13 T cell receptor beta chains listed next were all sequenced from one sample in a study of human T cells and chemical hapten exposure. The study's library attached unique molecular identifiers to single cDNA molecules. Via MiXCR, TCRdb re-called the reads, giving one row per CDR3 protein. There are a few thousand distinct CDR3 sequences in the sample; around 51% occur only once, and about 4% lies in the top ten. Treatment reported: therapeutic diphenylcyclopropenone sensitization with weekly scalp DPC. Source: whole blood, taken before DPC sensitization or 2, 6, or about 24 weeks after (not recorded which). The receptor set was obtained from an adult with alopecia areata. Some clones in this sample may be carry-over from other donors' samples. This table probably holds off-target reads from a library built for another chain.

CDR3 DNA sequence: TGCGCCAGCAGCGACGGGAGCGCAGATACGCAGTATTTT. Residues: CASSDGSADTQYF. The J gene is TRBJ2-3, the V gene TRBV5-1; tentatively, D is TRBD2 (6 bases). Germline values: CDR1 SGHRS, CDR2 YFSETQ. The CDR3 extends over 13 amino acids. V dropped 4 bases and J dropped 4 bases, with 10 bases sitting between them.

The chain links TRBV12-3 or TRBV12-4 to TRBJ2-3; 10 nucleotides agree with TRBD1. CDR3 length: 17 amino acids. The V gene end was trimmed by 5 bases and the J gene end by 6 bases; junction bases not matched to a gene: 14. CDR3 region: CASSRTSLGQGKDTQYF. The DNA for the CDR3 is TGTGCCAGCAGTCGAACCTCACTGGGACAGGGGAAGGATACGCAGTATTTT.

The table lists this clonotype with a few counts. The rearrangement joins TRBV10-2 to TRBJ2-7, with D maybe TRBD2 (5 bases). Trimming took off 8 bases at V and 0 bases at J, with 11 bases between the two ends. The CDR3 covers 13 residues. The germline CDR1 and CDR2 sequences are WSHSY and SAAADI. This CDR3 is CASGLVSSYEQYF. The CDR3 bases are TGCGCCAGCGGACTTGTGAGCTCCTACGAGCAGTACTTC.

A few counts support this clonotype. The V and J genes are TRBV7-9 and TRBJ2-7, with TRBD2 matching 8 bases. Trimming cost V 0 bases and J 2 bases; bases outside gene matches: 6. CDR1 is SEHNR, CDR2 FQNEAQ, per germline (reference sequence). The CDR3 length is 16 residues. The CDR3 loop is CASSLAGGRSPYEQYF. The CDR3 DNA reads as TGTGCCAGCAGCTTAGCGGGCGGGAGGAGCCCCTACGAGCAGTACTTC.

This chain connects TRBV6-2 or TRBV6-3 to TRBJ2-1, with 9 bases matching TRBD2. This CDR3 is 18 amino acids long. The germline V gene encodes CDR1 MNHEY and CDR2 SVGEGT. V gave up 0 bases and J gave up 1 base; unmatched junction bases: 7. The CDR3: CASSYSNVAGDSYNEQFF. In DNA form, the CDR3 reads TGTGCCAGCAGTTACTCGAATGTAGCGGGGGATTCCTACAATGAGCAGTTCTTC.

J is TRBJ2-1 and V is TRBV6-2 or TRBV6-3, with D unresolved. This CDR3 contains 11 residues. The germline CDR1 and CDR2 sequences are MNHEY and SVGEGT. V was cut by 4 bases and J by 13 bases, with 11 bases left in between. The CDR3 loop reads CASSSPGPQFF. The CDR3 DNA follows: TGTGCCAGCAGTTCACCGGGCCCACAGTTCTTC.

The chain couples TRBV20-1 to TRBJ2-1, with 12 nucleotides matching TRBD2. Germline CDR1 reads DFQATT; CDR2 reads SNEGSKA (reference sequence). The CDR3 extends over 15 amino acids. The trim removed 4 bases at V and 4 bases at J, leaving 5 bases unmatched. The CDR3 coding sequence is TGCAGTGCTAAAGGGACTAGCGGGTGGTACAATGAGCAGTTCTTC. Protein sequence: CSAKGTSGWYNEQFF.

The CDR3 loop reads CASGEGLAVGEQFF. In DNA, the CDR3 is TGTGCCAGCGGCGAGGGACTAGCGGTCGGTGAGCAGTTCTTC. The V call is TRBV4-2, the J call TRBJ2-1; 11 nucleotides match TRBD2. There are 14 residues in the CDR3. After removal of 8 bases from V and 9 bases from J, the junction contained 9 bases not matched to a gene. Germline CDR1 is LGHNA and CDR2 is YNFKEQ.

The chain carries TRBV4-3 and TRBJ2-3; D gene unclear. The CDR3 covers 14 residues. Germline CDR1 and CDR2: LGHNA and YSLEER. The V end was cut by 1 base, the J end by 1 base, with 6 bases between. The CDR3, as DNA: TGCGCCAGCAGCCAAGCCCTTGGCACAGATACGCAGTATTTT. Its protein product is CASSQALGTDTQYF.

This sequence joins TRBV3-1 and TRBJ2-7; TRBD1 might be the D (6 bases). Germline V gene sequence: CDR1 LGHDT, CDR2 YNNKEL (reference sequence). V was shortened by 1 base and J by 3 bases, with 7 bases between the two germline ends. The length of the CDR3 is 13 residues. In DNA form, the CDR3 reads TGTGCCAGCAGCCAAGCGGACAGCTACGAGCAGTACTTC. It codes for CASSQADSYEQYF.

The chain uses TRBV4-1 and TRBJ2-3; tentative D call: TRBD1 (6 bases). Germline CDR1 and CDR2: MGHRA and YSYEKL. The CDR3 length is 14 residues. The ends were cut back, 1 base at V and 4 bases at J, with 9 bases in the middle. CDR3 bases: TGCGCCAGCAGCCAAGCTGACAGGCCAGATACGCAGTATTTT. Encoded protein: CASSQADRPDTQYF.

This sequence joins TRBV24-1 and TRBJ2-1; 8 bases line up with TRBD1. The germline V gene has CDR1 KGHDR and CDR2 SFDVKD. The CDR3 spans 17 residues. J was trimmed by 5 bases and V by 3 bases; bases with no gene match: 11. The CDR3 bases are TGTGCCACCAGTGATATCACCCGGGACAGGAAAAACAATGAGCAGTTCTTC. The encoded protein is CATSDITRDRKNNEQFF.

The chain carries TRBV12-3 or TRBV12-4 and TRBJ2-4; 8 bases align to TRBD1. The V segment lost 10 bases and the J segment 0 bases; nucleotides outside the gene matches: 5. This CDR3 has 14 residues. The CDR3 nucleotides are TGTGCCACCAAGACAGGGGTAGCCAAAAACATTCAGTACTTC. Residues: CATKTGVAKNIQYF.